This note documents a single TCR beta chain sequence. What it binds is unknown. Arm-PCR with iRepertoire HTBI primers amplified the CDR3 regions for these TCR beta libraries. MiXCR was run by TCRdb on the multiplex PCR reads, yielding one entry per CDR3 protein. Of roughly 490,000 distinct CDR3 sequences listed, less than 25% are singletons. This entry comes from a study of regulatory T cells in long-lasting Graves disease. General observations from the study: Patients with persistent disease shared 2,741 public clonotypes, outpacing the roughly 970 shared by new patients. TRBV28, TRBJ1-2 and TRBJ2-5 were favored in persistent disease. The study found lower TCR diversity in persistent Graves' patients than in newly diagnosed ones.

Documented time point: persistent/refractory GD, antithyroid drugs over 5 years with positive TRAb. RNA isolated from PBMCs was used to make the TCR library. In germline, CDR1 is SGHNT, CDR2 YYREEE (reference sequence). V lost 1 base to trimming and J lost 8 bases, with 10 bases between them. The CDR3 is 13 residues long. The chain uses TRBV5-4 and TRBJ2-1; no clear D gene. The TCR sequence derives from a female donor with Graves disease. The sample was peripheral blood mononuclear cells (PBMCs), taken when the disease was refractory, from a patient treated with antithyroid drugs. CDR3 in amino acids: CASSLSVGDEQFF. The CDR3 DNA follows: TGTGCCAGCAGCTTGAGTGTCGGCGATGAGCAGTTCTTC. Based on the CDR3 plus reference TRBV5-4 and TRBJ2-1, the full variable domain is ETGVTQSPTHLIKTRGQQVTLRCSSQSGHNTVSWYQQALGQGPQFIFQYYREEENGRGNFPPRFSGLQFPNYSSELNVNALELDDSALYLCASSLSVGDEQFFGPGTRLTVL.